The next 5 T cell receptor beta chains were all read from a single sample in a study of cytomegalovirus exposure and HLA in healthy donors. PCR amplification relied on 60 Vbeta primers (plus 13 Jbeta primers). Profiling relied on immunoSEQ multiplex PCR, and the TCRdb table lists in-frame clones only, not all of them. This sample's clone table lists 130,000 or so clones. The specimen sequenced was PBMCs. The receptors shown here come from a woman aged 55-75 years in good health and CMV-seronegative.

This chain uses TRBV7-8 with TRBJ2-1; 8 positions match TRBD2. Germline trimming cut 2 bases from V and 0 bases from J; bases unmatched to any gene: 3. The germline V gene has CDR1 SGHVS and CDR2 FQNEAQ. The CDR3 is 16 residues long. The CDR3 loop is CASSLQRGSSYNEQFF. The CDR3, as DNA: TGTGCCAGCAGCTTACAGCGGGGGAGCTCCTACAATGAGCAGTTCTTC.

V is TRBV2 and J is TRBJ2-5, with TRBD2 matching 10 bases. The J call is in doubt because the DNA end fits TRBJ2-7 better. The CDR3 has 18 amino acids. Per the germline V gene, CDR1 is SNHLY and CDR2 is FYNNEI. The CDR3: CASRNYSYSGGLRYEQYF. In DNA, the CDR3 is TGTGCCAGCAGGAATTACTCATATAGCGGGGGGCTCCGGTACGAGCAGTACTTC.

This chain links TRBV5-1 with TRBJ2-1; 7 nucleotides match TRBD1. Trimming removed 2 bases from V and 4 bases from J; junction bases left unmatched: 3. Germline values: CDR1 SGHRS, CDR2 YFSETQ. The CDR3 extends over 14 amino acids. The CDR3 reads CASSFTGQYNEQFF. CDR3 nucleotide sequence: TGCGCCAGCAGCTTTACGGGACAGTACAATGAGCAGTTCTTC. Full variable domain (rest looked up from reference TRBV5-1 and TRBJ2-1): KAGVTQTPRYLIKTRGQQVTLSCSPISGHRSVSWYQQTPGQGLQFLFEYFSETQRNKGNFPGRFSGRQFSNSRSEMNVSTLELGDSALYLCASSFTGQYNEQFFGPGTRLTVL.

The chain joins TRBV6-6 to TRBJ2-5, with 7 nucleotides matching TRBD2. This CDR3 has 15 residues. The germline CDR1 and CDR2 sequences are MNHNY and SVGAGI (reference sequence). Losses at the gene ends were 5 bases for V and 5 bases for J; bases not matched to a gene: 11. The CDR3 sequence: CASSPGDYSGETQYF. The CDR3 nucleotides are TGTGCCAGCAGTCCCGGGGACTACTCGGGGGAGACCCAGTACTTC.

The J gene is TRBJ1-5, the V gene TRBV12-5, with unresolved D. V was pared by 5 bases and J by 0 bases, with 26 bases between. The CDR3 contains 20 residues. Germline CDR1 reads LGHNT; CDR2 reads FRNRAP. CDR3 region: CASGLNPLGPPLYSNQPQHF. The CDR3 DNA follows: TGTGCTAGTGGTCTTAACCCTCTGGGCCCACCACTGTATAGCAATCAGCCCCAGCATTTT.